This T cell receptor (beta chain) was obtained from a study of T cell clones after liver transplantation. Study overall: Post-transplant blood was tracked for graft-donor-reactive T cell clones identified in a pre-transplant mixed lymphocyte reaction. Study-wide results and caveats: Small, mixed patient groups and varying post-transplant times limit these conclusions.

J gave up 3 bases and V 3 bases, and 4 bases lay outside the gene matches. This CDR3 comprises 14 residues. The V gene's germline CDR1 is SGHRS and CDR2 YFSETQ. A note on this clone: The antigen is undetermined.

Generated by immunoSEQ multiplex PCR, the TCRdb table keeps only in-frame clones and is missing some. The sample carries more than 95,000 clones, about 81% recorded once. The specimen was CD4+ T cells from blood, collected before liver transplant. The receptor's source is a human donor who received a liver transplant. The V gene is TRBV5-1, the J gene TRBJ1-1; 8 bases fit TRBD1. CDR3 protein: CASSSRTGHTEAFF. The CDR3, as DNA: TGCGCCAGCAGCTCACGGACAGGGCACACTGAAGCTTTCTTT. The complete variable domain, with remaining parts taken from reference TRBV5-1 and TRBJ1-1, reads KAGVTQTPRYLIKTRGQQVTLSCSPISGHRSVSWYQQTPGQGLQFLFEYFSETQRNKGNFPGRFSGRQFSNSRSEMNVSTLELGDSALYLCASSSRTGHTEAFFGQGTRLTVV.